A selection of T cell receptor beta chains follows, all from one sample in a study of T cell responses to AZD1222 COVID-19 vaccine. Profiling relied on immunoSEQ multiplex PCR, and the TCRdb table lists in-frame clones only, not all of them. Of around 100,000 clones in the sample, around nine tenths were seen once. This sample comprised peripheral blood, obtained on day 0 of AZD1222 vaccination. The receptors come from an adult in good health. Each CDR3 is given with its conserved first and last residue.

V gene: TRBV6-5
CDR3 protein: CASRLGQGGSEAFF

V gene: TRBV27
CDR3 protein: CASRGGATQYF

V gene: TRBV7-9
CDR3 protein: CASSLAGTVIPPGYTF

V gene: TRBV7-9
CDR3 protein: CASTGLALYNEQFF

V gene: TRBV19
CDR3 protein: CAAGGGLDTIYF

V gene: TRBV6-5
CDR3 protein: CASTGTEYYNSPLHF

V gene: TRBV2
CDR3 protein: CASSWGPANTEAFF

V gene: TRBV7-8
CDR3 protein: CASSFGTSGGGDTQYF

V gene: TRBV7-3
CDR3 protein: CASSSTGDLEGYTF

V gene: TRBV21-1
CDR3 protein: CASSKAMSCQKLFF

V gene: TRBV4-3
CDR3 protein: CASSPNRGSYEQYF

V gene: TRBV5-1
CDR3 protein: CASSLGGLDTGELFF

V gene: TRBV3-1/TRBV3-2
CDR3 protein: CASSLARETQYF

V gene: TRBV29-1
CDR3 protein: CSVVKGARSAQPQHF

V gene: TRBV25-1
CDR3 protein: CASSELRGNTEAFF

V gene: TRBV7-9
CDR3 protein: CASSPVAAGEAQYF

V gene: TRBV5-8
CDR3 protein: CASSLGARRGEKLFF

V gene: TRBV18
CDR3 protein: CASSLGQDGEQYF

V gene: TRBV4-1
CDR3 protein: CASSQNRFQTTSKNIQYF

V gene: TRBV27
CDR3 protein: CASKLAWGTTGELFF

V gene: TRBV14
CDR3 protein: CASSLPGRDRRNEQFF

V gene: TRBV11-2
CDR3 protein: CASSLAAQGIQYGYTF

V gene: TRBV7-9
CDR3 protein: CASSLIPRGTTNEQFF

V gene: TRBV6-6
CDR3 protein: CASNPGGTGNTIYF

V gene: TRBV27
CDR3 protein: CASRQRGHSYEQYF

V gene: TRBV6-6
CDR3 protein: CASSYSNSGRVYEQYF

V gene: TRBV18
CDR3 protein: CASSPGTAYEQYF

V gene: TRBV3-1/TRBV3-2
CDR3 protein: CASTPRGGTGELFF

V gene: TRBV9
CDR3 protein: CASSGSTGGVHGYTF

V gene: TRBV5-6
CDR3 protein: CASSYLGQGVEYEQYF

V gene: TRBV7-2
CDR3 protein: CASSRTTSKTDTQYF

V gene: TRBV29-1
CDR3 protein: CSVERQGNTEAFF

V gene: TRBV7-5
CDR3 protein: CARSYRWTEAFF

V gene: TRBV6-5
CDR3 protein: CASSQLASTDTQYF

V gene: TRBV3-1/TRBV3-2
CDR3 protein: CASSQRTGPGNTIYF

V gene: TRBV18
CDR3 protein: CASSTAIPGVTNSPLHF

V gene: TRBV4-3
CDR3 protein: CASSQELAGDSYEQYF

V gene: TRBV10-3
CDR3 protein: CAIKSGPETGELFF

V gene: TRBV9
CDR3 protein: CASSPQVKNTEAFF

V gene: TRBV10-3
CDR3 protein: CAISESRAGGGSNSPLHF

V gene: TRBV6-5
CDR3 protein: CASGIWDTSNYGYTF

V gene: TRBV7-9
CDR3 protein: CASSLGRGAANEKLFF

V gene: TRBV14
CDR3 protein: CASSQGSGGYQETQYF